These 22 T cell receptor beta chains were all obtained from the same sample, sequenced in a study of shared clonotypes between healthy human individuals. Profiled with immunoSEQ multiplex PCR; TCRdb holds only in-frame clones, not every one. The top ten clones hold roughly 0.14% of a sample with about 2,500,000 clones, 85% to 95% of them seen once. The sample was naive CD4+ T cells sorted from blood. Indicated subset: CD45RA+ positively selected. The receptors were gathered from a man younger than 30 in good health.

About this clone: This CDR3 is also generated by other DNA sequences in the sample. The V call is TRBV11-2, the J call TRBJ2-7, with D hard to call. The V end lost 1 base, the J end lost 0 bases, and 1 base lay between the germline ends. This CDR3 has 12 amino acids. Germline lookup yields CDR1 SGHAT and CDR2 FQNNGV. The CDR3 loop reads CASSLGSYEQYF. The DNA of the CDR3 is TGTGCCAGCAGCTTAGGCTCCTACGAGCAGTACTTC.

The CDR3 DNA reads as TGTGCCAGCAGCTTGGGAGCGGGGGGATTGACGCAGTATTTT. This translates into CASSLGAGGLTQYF. This sequence joins TRBV11-2 and TRBJ2-3, with TRBD2 identical over 9 bases. This CDR3 has 14 residues. Germline CDR1 is SGHAT and CDR2 is FQNNGV. J lost 9 bases, V lost 3 bases, and 7 bases had no gene match.

With respect to this clone: The identical CDR3 is also encoded by other nucleotide sequences in the sample. The rearrangement joins TRBV30 to TRBJ2-1, with TRBD1 matching 9 bases. Germline CDR1 GTSNPN, CDR2 SVGIG (reference sequence). V gave up 3 bases and J gave up 1 base; unmatched junction bases: 4. The CDR3 consists of 15 residues. Here the CDR3 reads CAWRGGQGSYNEQFF. The CDR3 DNA is TGTGCCTGGAGAGGGGGACAGGGATCCTACAATGAGCAGTTCTTC.

V gene TRBV6-5 combines with J gene TRBJ1-2, with TRBD1 as a possible D gene (5 bases). CDR1 MNHEY and CDR2 SVGAGI come from the germline V gene. Trimming took off 6 bases at V and 7 bases at J, with 15 bases between the two ends. The CDR3 is made up of 13 amino acids. Here the CDR3 DNA reads TGTGCCAGCAGACTCCGGGACCACGGTGGCTACACCTTC. It codes for CASRLRDHGGYTF.

This chain links TRBV2 with TRBJ2-7; 12 positions agree with TRBD2. The germline gives CDR1 SNHLY, CDR2 FYNNEI. Trimming removed 11 bases from V and 4 bases from J; junction bases left unmatched: 12. The CDR3 is made up of 15 amino acids. The CDR3 reads CAGGLGLAGRYEQYF. CDR3 sequence (DNA): TGTGCCGGGGGACTCGGACTAGCGGGAAGGTACGAGCAGTACTTC.

This clone was recorded once. The rearrangement links TRBV19 to TRBJ1-3; a possible D gene is TRBD1 (6 bases). This CDR3 has 15 residues. V gave up 7 bases and J gave up 4 bases, with 17 bases separating them. The germline CDR1 and CDR2 sequences are LNHDA and SQIVND (reference sequence). The CDR3 is CASTPGTMGGNTIYF. CDR3 nucleotides: TGTGCCAGTACCCCCGGGACAATGGGAGGAAACACCATATATTTT. Filled out from reference TRBV19 and TRBJ1-3, the complete variable domain reads DGGITQSPKYLFRKEGQNVTLSCEQNLNHDAMYWYRQDPGQGLRLIYYSQIVNDFQKGDIAEGYSVSREKKESFPLTVTSAQKNPTAFYLCASTPGTMGGNTIYFGEGSWLTVV.

The chain combines TRBV2 with TRBJ1-2; TRBD1 matches 7 bases. The V and J ends lost 6 bases and 3 bases, in that order; junction bases with no gene match: 7. This CDR3 has 14 residues. CDR1 and CDR2 (germline): SNHLY, FYNNEI. The CDR3 reads CASREQGLDYGYTF. The CDR3 region has the DNA TGTGCCAGCAGAGAACAGGGGTTGGACTATGGCTACACCTTC. Using reference TRBV2 and TRBJ1-2 for the parts outside the CDR3, the full variable domain is EPEVTQTPSHQVTQMGQEVILRCVPISNHLYFYWYRQILGQKVEFLVSFYNNEISEKSEIFDDQFSVERPDGSNFTLKIRSTKLEDSAMYFCASREQGLDYGYTFGSGTRLTVV.

The chain links TRBV5-1 to TRBJ1-2; D ambiguous. Trimming took off 0 bases at V and 4 bases at J, with 10 bases between the two ends. CDR1 is SGHRS, CDR2 YFSETQ, per germline. CDR3 size: 14 residues. CDR3 protein: CASSLGQASYGYTF. CDR3 bases: TGCGCCAGCAGCTTGGGCCAGGCCTCCTATGGCTACACCTTC.

The chain carries TRBV7-8 and TRBJ1-3; 8 bases line up with TRBD1. Trimming cost V 7 bases and J 8 bases; bases outside gene matches: 13. The CDR3 runs to 15 residues. Germline V gene lookup returns CDR1 SGHVS and CDR2 FQNEAQ. CDR3: CASNLVTGERDTIYF. CDR3 in DNA: TGTGCCAGCAACTTGGTGACAGGGGAGCGGGACACCATATATTTT.

The V and J genes are TRBV28 and TRBJ2-7; TRBD2 agrees at 13 bases. Germline CDR1 MDHEN, CDR2 SYDVKM. After removal of 4 bases from V and 3 bases from J, the junction contained 9 bases not matched to a gene. The length of the CDR3 is 17 residues. CDR3 region: CASSSGGLAGRIYEQYF. Written as DNA, the CDR3 is TGTGCCAGCAGTTCCGGGGGACTAGCGGGGAGAATCTACGAGCAGTACTTC.

The chain recombines TRBV5-1 with TRBJ2-7; the D gene could be TRBD1 or TRBD2 (5 bases each). The V gene lost 4 bases and the J gene lost 4 bases, with 24 bases spanning the gap. Germline-derived CDR1 and CDR2 are SGHRS and YFSETQ. This CDR3 is built from 17 residues. CDR3 coding DNA: TGCGCCAGCAGCCTATGGGGTAGGGCTACTGAGGGGTACGAGCAGTACTTC. It specifies CASSLWGRATEGYEQYF.

Remarks on this clone: The sample carries other DNA sequences with the same CDR3. The rearrangement links TRBV5-5 to TRBJ2-7; D ambiguous. The CDR3 loop spans 14 amino acids. Trimming cost V 0 bases and J 0 bases, with 7 bases left between them. Germline V gene lookup returns CDR1 SGHKS and CDR2 YYEKEE (reference sequence). The CDR3 bases are TGTGCCAGCAGCTTGGGCAGGAGCTCCTACGAGCAGTACTTC. This gives the protein CASSLGRSSYEQYF.

This clone appeared once. The chain employs TRBV7-2 and TRBJ2-7; TRBD2 aligns across 12 bases. CDR3 length: 14 amino acids. The ends lost 4 bases at V and 6 bases at J; junction bases unmatched: 4. Germline loops: CDR1 SGHTA, CDR2 FQGNSA. The CDR3 DNA reads TGTGCCAGCAGCTCGACTAGCGGGAGTTCCGAGCAGTACTTC. Translating gives CASSSTSGSSEQYF.

The V gene is TRBV7-2, the J gene TRBJ2-5; tentative D call: TRBD1 (6 bases). Trimming left V 4 bases short and J 4 bases short, with 10 bases between. This CDR3 region has 13 residues. Germline assignment: CDR1 SGHTA and CDR2 FQGNSA. The CDR3 loop reads CASSSGQRETQYF. CDR3 nucleotides: TGTGCCAGCAGCTCGGGACAAAGAGAGACCCAGTACTTC. Full variable domain (missing parts from reference TRBV7-2 and TRBJ2-5): GAGVSQSPSNKVTEKGKDVELRCDPISGHTALYWYRQSLGQGLEFLIYFQGNSAPDKSGLPSDRFSAERTGGSVSTLTIQRTQQEDSAVYLCASSSGQRETQYFGPGTRLLVL.

The sample holds one count of this clone. The V call is TRBV27, the J call TRBJ2-7; D possibly uses TRBD1 or TRBD2 (5 bases each). Germline V gives CDR1 MNHEY, CDR2 SMNVEV (reference sequence). The CDR3 sequence is 13 residues long. The ends were cut back, 8 bases at V and 4 bases at J, with 15 bases in the middle. As DNA, the CDR3 is TGTGCCAGCGGGGCACGGGGCACGTACGAGCAGTACTTC. It encodes CASGARGTYEQYF.

The J gene is TRBJ2-4, the V gene TRBV19; 7 nucleotides align to TRBD1. The V segment lost 5 bases and the J segment 9 bases; nucleotides outside the gene matches: 7. The CDR3 extends over 13 amino acids. Germline V gene lookup returns CDR1 LNHDA and CDR2 SQIVND (reference sequence). CDR3 region: CASSGVNRGIQYF. The CDR3 nucleotides read TGTGCCAGTAGTGGCGTGAACAGGGGCATTCAGTACTTC.

This clone was observed a handful of times. The rearrangement joins TRBV9 to TRBJ1-5, with D uncertain. The CDR3 sequence is 15 residues long. V lost 0 bases and J 7 bases, leaving 14 bases between the germline ends. Germline V gives CDR1 SGDLS, CDR2 YYNGEE. The CDR3 is CASSVDGRDGQPQHF. The DNA for the CDR3 is TGTGCCAGCAGCGTAGATGGTAGGGATGGGCAGCCCCAGCATTTT.

With regard to this clone: The same CDR3 also results from other DNA sequences found in this sample. The rearrangement links TRBV18 to TRBJ2-7, with a weak D call TRBD1 (6 bases). Germline CDR1 is KGHSH and CDR2 is LQKENI. Trimming pared 4 bases from V and 0 bases from J, leaving 13 bases between. The CDR3 is 15 amino acids. The DNA of the CDR3 is TGTGCCAGCTCACTCGGACAGACGAGCTCCTACGAGCAGTACTTC. It translates to CASSLGQTSSYEQYF.

V usage is TRBV6-5 and J usage is TRBJ1-3; no definite D call. Trimming cost V 7 bases and J 0 bases, with 7 bases left between them. Germline CDR1 and CDR2: MNHEY and SVGAGI. This CDR3 spans 13 amino acids. The CDR3, as DNA: TGTGCCAGCATCGGAGTCTCTGGAAACACCATATATTTT. It codes for CASIGVSGNTIYF.

The table lists this clone with a few counts. V and J are TRBV11-2 and TRBJ2-2; no clear D. The ends were cut back, 5 bases at V and 6 bases at J, with 13 bases in the middle. Germline V CDR1 and CDR2: SGHAT, FQNNGV. CDR3 length: 14 amino acids. The CDR3 nucleotides read TGTGCCAGCAGCAGCTTGCTACGAGCCGGGGAGCTGTTTTTT. Its protein product is CASSSLLRAGELFF.

This chain connects TRBV18 to TRBJ1-1, with a tentative D call TRBD1 (5 bases). Germline CDR1 reads KGHSH; CDR2 reads LQKENI. Trimming shortened V by 2 bases and J by 4 bases, and 11 bases separated the two germline ends. The CDR3 has 14 amino acids. CDR3 region: CASSPGPGSTEAFF. CDR3 coding DNA: TGTGCCAGCTCACCAGGGCCAGGGAGCACTGAAGCTTTCTTT.

With regard to this clone: Additional DNA sequences in this sample encode the identical CDR3. The chain recombines TRBV6-1 with TRBJ2-4, with 7 bases fitting TRBD2. The CDR3 runs 16 residues. CDR1 is MNHNS, CDR2 SASEGT, per germline. V lost 1 base to trimming and J lost 0 bases; unmatched junction nucleotides: 3. In nucleotides, the CDR3 is TGTGCCAGCAGTGAAGGGGGGGGACTAGCCAAAAACATTCAGTACTTC. Amino acid sequence: CASSEGGGLAKNIQYF.